The rows below give T cell receptor beta chains drawn from one sample of a study of blood T cell repertoires in COVID-19. Clones were read by immunoSEQ multiplex PCR, and TCRdb kept only the in-frame ones, dropping some. The top ten hold about 3% of the sample, which has some 270,000 clones, approximately 90% seen once. Sequenced input: PBMCs or T cells enriched from blood (not recorded which). These receptors were taken from a man aged 35 to 55 who had been exposed to COVID-19. Each CDR3 is given without its conserved first and last residue. Not every row has a clone size; where given, it reads once, few, many or a size class.

v_gene,j_gene,abundance,CDR3aa
TRBV5-1,TRBJ2-1,-,ASSLGGYNEQF
TRBV28,TRBJ1-2,-,ASNKWIRGGYT
TRBV19,TRBJ1-5,once,ASKMDRDTLSNQPQH
TRBV30,TRBJ1-4,-,AWSTGELTNEKLF
TRBV10-3,TRBJ1-5,-,AISESLRLGGDQPQH
TRBV25-1,TRBJ2-7,few,ASSVSGTDYEQY
TRBV5-6,TRBJ2-7,-,ASSLGTKFYEQY
TRBV25-1,TRBJ2-7,-,ASSDSFQVYEQY
TRBV3-1/TRBV3-2,TRBJ1-5,-,ASSSQGVDQPQH
TRBV5-3,TRBJ1-2,-,ARSLSMTVYGYT
TRBV28,TRBJ1-3,-,ASSLYPGGNTIY
TRBV7-8,TRBJ2-7,once,ASSLTGTSGRSYEQY
TRBV5-1,TRBJ2-7,-,ASSFTSTYEQY
TRBV6-4,TRBJ2-3,-,ASSRTSGSFDTQY
TRBV15,TRBJ2-7,-,ATSRDARQVTYEQY
TRBV14,TRBJ2-7,-,ASSLDMGQGALEQY
TRBV5-5,TRBJ1-1,once,ASVPQGAFTEAF
TRBV7-9,TRBJ1-6,-,ASSPRTGMNSPLH
TRBV19,TRBJ2-7,-,ASRLAGLLSYEQY
TRBV19,TRBJ1-5,once,ASSIIDNQPQH
TRBV9,TRBJ2-2,-,ASSGDTSNTGELF
TRBV7-9,TRBJ1-2,-,ASSSQPLRGYT
TRBV11-2,TRBJ1-2,-,ASSLGGFANYGYT
TRBV28,TRBJ2-5,-,ASSLSPVFAGHRETQY
TRBV11-2,TRBJ1-1,-,ASSWGTGGVTEAF
TRBV30,TRBJ1-5,-,AWSVQGDQPQH
TRBV27,TRBJ2-7,-,ASSLTGQKYEQY
TRBV28,TRBJ2-7,-,ASTGTSGLGEQY
TRBV28,TRBJ1-3,-,ASSVPHRGSGNTIY
TRBV6-1,TRBJ1-1,-,ASSEVQGSGTEAF
TRBV27,TRBJ2-7,-,ASSFLEGDEQY
TRBV29-1,TRBJ1-4,-,SVVFNRGLGEKLF
TRBV19,TRBJ2-7,-,ASSPTSGSFHEQY
TRBV4-1,TRBJ1-6,once,ASRRTGERYNSPLH
TRBV6-5,TRBJ1-2,-,ASSYGGSGYGYT
TRBV21-1,TRBJ1-6,-,ASCHGGPIGYSPLH
TRBV5-1,TRBJ2-1,-,ASSLAGLAGGLF
TRBV4-1,TRBJ1-3,-,ASSQETGFSGNTIY
TRBV30,TRBJ2-7,-,AWNPAGGPLEQY
TRBV5-1,TRBJ1-1,once,ASSLASGSMNTEAF
TRBV7-3,TRBJ2-3,-,ASSTTGTRRTDTQY
TRBV30,TRBJ2-6,-,AEWRRGSGANVLT
TRBV2,TRBJ2-2,-,ASSAGGLAGGPGGELF
TRBV3-1/TRBV3-2,TRBJ2-7,-,ASSQTSGRPYEQY
TRBV7-6,TRBJ1-2,few,ASSFRGEGYGYT